This T cell receptor (beta chain) was recovered during a study of OX40 agonist ivuxolimab in advanced cancers. Whole-study results and caveats: Specificity for antigen went undetermined in the expanded peripheral T cells. Fewer expanded clones were found on average in CD4+ than in CD8+ T cells. Patients who responded partially at 0.1-3.0 mg/kg showed clonal expansion ranking among the lowest.

Note on this clone: What it recognizes is unknown.

Clones were sequenced by immunoSEQ multiplex PCR, and TCRdb holds only the in-frame ones, with some missing. The sample lists about 35,000 clones; 79% were seen once. CDR3 length: 14 residues. The germline V and J ends were trimmed by 5 bases and 1 base, with 11 bases remaining between them. Germline values: CDR1 SGHVS, CDR2 FQNEAQ. This TCR was sampled from an adult with an advanced solid tumor such as melanoma, head and neck, liver or kidney cancer. The input for sequencing was CD4+ or CD8+ T cells sorted from blood, taken in a trial of the OX40 agonist ivuxolimab. The rearrangement uses TRBV7-8 and TRBJ1-1; D might be TRBD1 (5 bases). The CDR3 is CASSGQRGNTEAFF. In DNA, the CDR3 is TGTGCCAGCAGCGGTCAGAGGGGGAACACTGAAGCTTTCTTT.